This TCR beta chain was recorded in a study of shared clonotypes between healthy human individuals. Some clones are missing from TCRdb's copy, which holds only in-frame ones; the method was immunoSEQ multiplex PCR. Of about 1.5 million clones in the sample, nearly 99% were seen once. Germline CDR1 is MNHEY and CDR2 is SVGAGI. This CDR3 has 15 residues. V dropped 2 bases and J dropped 6; count of bases not matched to a gene: 7. Donors, healthy HIV-negative adults, lacked recent acute infections or vaccinations. This clonotype was obtained from a man under 40 in good health. Sample: naive CD4+ T cells sorted from blood. Documented subset: CD45RA+ positively selected. The chain employs TRBV6-5 and TRBJ2-1, with TRBD2 matching over 7 bases. CDR3 coding DNA: TGTGCCAGCAGTTACGTGCCTAGCGGACTCAATGAGCAGTTCTTC. Amino acid sequence: CASSYVPSGLNEQFF.